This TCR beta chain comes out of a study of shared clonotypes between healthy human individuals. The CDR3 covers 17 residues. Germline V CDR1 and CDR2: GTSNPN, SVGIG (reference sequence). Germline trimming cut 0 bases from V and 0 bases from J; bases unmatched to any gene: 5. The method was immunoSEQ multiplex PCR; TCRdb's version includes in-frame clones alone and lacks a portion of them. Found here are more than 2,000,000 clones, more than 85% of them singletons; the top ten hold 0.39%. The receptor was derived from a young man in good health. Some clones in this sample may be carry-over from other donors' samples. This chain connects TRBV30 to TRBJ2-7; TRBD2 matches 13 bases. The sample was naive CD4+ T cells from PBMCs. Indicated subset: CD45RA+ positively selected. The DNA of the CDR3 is TGTGCCTGGAGTGTAGGCCGGACTAGCGGGAGCTCCTACGAGCAGTACTTC. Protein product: CAWSVGRTSGSSYEQYF.